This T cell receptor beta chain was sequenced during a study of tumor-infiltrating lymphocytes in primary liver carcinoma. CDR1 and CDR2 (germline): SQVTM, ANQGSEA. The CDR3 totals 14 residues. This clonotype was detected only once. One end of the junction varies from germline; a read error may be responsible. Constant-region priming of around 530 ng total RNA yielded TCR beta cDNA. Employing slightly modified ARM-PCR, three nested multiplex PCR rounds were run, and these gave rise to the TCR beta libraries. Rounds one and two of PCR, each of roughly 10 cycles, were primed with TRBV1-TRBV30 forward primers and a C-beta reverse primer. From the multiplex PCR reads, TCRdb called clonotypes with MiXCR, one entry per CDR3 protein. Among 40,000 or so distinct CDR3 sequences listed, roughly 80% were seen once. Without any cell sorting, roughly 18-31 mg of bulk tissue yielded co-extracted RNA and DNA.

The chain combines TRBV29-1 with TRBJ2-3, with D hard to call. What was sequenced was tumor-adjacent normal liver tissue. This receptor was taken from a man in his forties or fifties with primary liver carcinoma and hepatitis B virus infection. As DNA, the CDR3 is TGCAGCGCCGCGGCCCAGAGCGTCGCAGATAAGCAGTATTTT. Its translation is CSAAAQSVADKQYF.